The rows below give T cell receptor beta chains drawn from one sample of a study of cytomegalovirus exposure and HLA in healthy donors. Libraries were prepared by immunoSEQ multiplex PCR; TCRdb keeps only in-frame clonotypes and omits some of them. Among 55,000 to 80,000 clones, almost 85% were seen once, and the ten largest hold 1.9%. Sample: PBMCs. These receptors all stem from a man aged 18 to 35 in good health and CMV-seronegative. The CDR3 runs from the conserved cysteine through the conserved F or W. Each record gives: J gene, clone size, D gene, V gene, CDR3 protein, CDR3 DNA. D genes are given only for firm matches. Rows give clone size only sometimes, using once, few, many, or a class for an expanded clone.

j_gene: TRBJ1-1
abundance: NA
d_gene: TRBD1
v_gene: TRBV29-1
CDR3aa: CSAEDRAAGAFF
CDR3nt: TGCAGCGCCGAGGACAGGGCTGCTGGAGCTTTCTTT

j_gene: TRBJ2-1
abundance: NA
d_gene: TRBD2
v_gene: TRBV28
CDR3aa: CASGTSGRNNEQFF
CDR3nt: TGTGCCAGCGGTACTAGCGGGAGGAACAATGAGCAGTTCTTC

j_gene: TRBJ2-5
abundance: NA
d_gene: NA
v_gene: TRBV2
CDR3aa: CASKEETQYF
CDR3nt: TGTGCCAGCAAAGAGGAGACCCAGTACTTC

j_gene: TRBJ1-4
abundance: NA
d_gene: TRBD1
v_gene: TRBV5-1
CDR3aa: CASSFTGTVDGLFF
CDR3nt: TGCGCCAGCAGCTTCACCGGGACAGTGGATGGACTGTTTTTT

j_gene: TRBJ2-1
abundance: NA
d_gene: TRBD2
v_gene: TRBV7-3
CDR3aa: CASSSGLAGDYEQFF
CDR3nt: TGTGCCAGCAGCTCGGGACTAGCGGGAGACTATGAGCAGTTCTTC

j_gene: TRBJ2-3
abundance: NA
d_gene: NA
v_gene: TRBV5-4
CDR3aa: CASSLKLRMTDTQYF
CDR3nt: TGTGCCAGCAGCCTAAAGTTGAGGATGACAGATACGCAGTATTTT

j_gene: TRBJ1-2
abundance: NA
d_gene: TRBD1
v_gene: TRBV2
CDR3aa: CASSPDRGRDGYTF
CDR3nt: TGTGCCAGCAGTCCTGACAGGGGGCGCGATGGCTACACCTTC

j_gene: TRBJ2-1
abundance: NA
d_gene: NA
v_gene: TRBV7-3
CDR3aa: CASSLTSEPYNEQFF
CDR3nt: TGTGCCAGCAGCTTAACTAGCGAGCCCTACAATGAGCAGTTCTTC

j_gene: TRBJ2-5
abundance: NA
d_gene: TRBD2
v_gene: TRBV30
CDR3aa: CAWSVPGLVVGETQYF
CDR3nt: TGTGCCTGGAGTGTTCCGGGACTAGTAGTTGGAGAGACCCAGTACTTC

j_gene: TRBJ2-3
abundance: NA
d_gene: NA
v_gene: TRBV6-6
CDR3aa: CASSRGPQRPDTQYF
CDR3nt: TGTGCCAGCAGCCGAGGCCCCCAAAGGCCAGATACGCAGTATTTT

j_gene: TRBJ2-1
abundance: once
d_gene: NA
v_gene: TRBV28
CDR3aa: CASSLSSVEWFF
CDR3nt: TGTGCCAGCAGTTTGAGTAGCGTTGAATGGTTCTTC

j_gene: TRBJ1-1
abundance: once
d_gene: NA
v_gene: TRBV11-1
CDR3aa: CASSNYGQEAFF
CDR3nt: TGTGCCAGCAGCAACTACGGACAGGAAGCTTTCTTT

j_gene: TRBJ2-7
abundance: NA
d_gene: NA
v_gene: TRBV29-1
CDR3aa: CSVASLEGTLDEQYF
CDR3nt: TGCAGCGTTGCCTCCTTAGAGGGGACTCTCGATGAGCAGTACTTC

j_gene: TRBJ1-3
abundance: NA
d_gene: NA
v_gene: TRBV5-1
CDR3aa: CASSSGDWDTIYF
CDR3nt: TGCGCCAGCAGCTCGGGGGACTGGGACACCATATATTTT

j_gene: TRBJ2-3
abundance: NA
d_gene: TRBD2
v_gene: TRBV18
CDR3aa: CASSPALAALAADTQYF
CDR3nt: TGTGCCAGCTCACCGGCACTAGCGGCCCTTGCGGCAGATACGCAGTATTTT

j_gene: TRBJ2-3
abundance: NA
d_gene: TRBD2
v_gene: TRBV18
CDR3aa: CASSPGLAEDTQYF
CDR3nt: TGTGCCAGCTCACCTGGACTAGCGGAAGATACGCAGTATTTT

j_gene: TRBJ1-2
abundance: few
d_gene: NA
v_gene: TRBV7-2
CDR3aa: CASSQGAINNYGYTF
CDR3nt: TGTGCCAGCAGCCAGGGCGCTATCAATAACTATGGCTACACCTTC

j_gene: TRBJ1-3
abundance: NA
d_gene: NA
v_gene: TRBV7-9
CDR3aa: CASIPSGAGNTIYF
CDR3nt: TGTGCCAGCATCCCCTCGGGGGCTGGAAACACCATATATTTT

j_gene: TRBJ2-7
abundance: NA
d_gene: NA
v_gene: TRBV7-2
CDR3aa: CASSSRRVHEQYF
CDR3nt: TGTGCCAGCAGCTCCAGGAGGGTCCACGAGCAGTACTTC

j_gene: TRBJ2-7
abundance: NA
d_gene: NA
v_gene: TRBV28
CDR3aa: CASSSPGRSYEQYF
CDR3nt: TGTGCCAGCAGTTCCCCTGGGCGCTCCTACGAGCAGTACTTC

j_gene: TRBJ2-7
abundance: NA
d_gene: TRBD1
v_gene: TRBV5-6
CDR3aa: CASSPITTGGFYEQYF
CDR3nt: TGTGCCAGCAGCCCGATCACGACAGGGGGCTTCTACGAGCAGTACTTC

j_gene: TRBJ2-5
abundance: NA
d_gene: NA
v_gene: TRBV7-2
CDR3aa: CASSGKQVTNQETQYF
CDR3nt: TGTGCCAGCAGCGGAAAACAGGTAACCAACCAAGAGACCCAGTACTTC

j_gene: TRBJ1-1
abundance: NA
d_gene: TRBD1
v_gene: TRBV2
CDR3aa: CASSTGQGGTEAFF
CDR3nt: TGTGCCAGCAGTACTGGACAGGGCGGCACTGAAGCTTTCTTT

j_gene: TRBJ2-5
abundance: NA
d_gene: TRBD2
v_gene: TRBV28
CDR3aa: CASSLRTSGRLETQYF
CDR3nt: TGTGCCAGCAGTTTAAGGACTAGCGGGAGGTTAGAGACCCAGTACTTC

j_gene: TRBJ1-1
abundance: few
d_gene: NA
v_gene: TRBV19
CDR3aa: CASKGGHNTEAFF
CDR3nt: TGTGCCAGCAAGGGGGGGCACAACACTGAAGCTTTCTTT

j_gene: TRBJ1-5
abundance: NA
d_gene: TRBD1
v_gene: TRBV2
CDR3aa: CASSAGGRDQPQHF
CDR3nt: TGTGCCAGCAGCGCAGGGGGTAGGGATCAGCCCCAGCATTTT

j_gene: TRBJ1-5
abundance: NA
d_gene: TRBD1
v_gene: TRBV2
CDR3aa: CASSGQGFSNQPQHF
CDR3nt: TGTGCCAGCAGTGGACAGGGGTTTAGCAATCAGCCCCAGCATTTT

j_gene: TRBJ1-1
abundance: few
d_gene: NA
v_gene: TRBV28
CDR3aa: CASSFAGLVAEAFF
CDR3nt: TGTGCCAGCAGTTTTGCAGGGTTGGTCGCTGAAGCTTTCTTT

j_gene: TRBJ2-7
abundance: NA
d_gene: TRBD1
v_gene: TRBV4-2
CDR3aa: CASSQDPGQGSYEQYF
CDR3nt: TGTGCCAGCAGCCAAGATCCGGGACAGGGCTCCTACGAGCAGTACTTC

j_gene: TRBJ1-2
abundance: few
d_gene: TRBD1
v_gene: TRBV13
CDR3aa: CASSPGTVNYGYTF
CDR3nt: TGTGCCAGCAGCCCCGGGACAGTCAACTATGGCTACACCTTC

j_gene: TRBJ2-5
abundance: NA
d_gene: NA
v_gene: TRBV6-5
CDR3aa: CASSVLTGTETQYF
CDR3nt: TGTGCCAGCAGTGTACTCACGGGTACGGAGACCCAGTACTTC

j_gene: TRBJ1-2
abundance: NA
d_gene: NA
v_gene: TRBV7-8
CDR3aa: CASSLANIEAGDGYTF
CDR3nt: TGTGCCAGCAGCTTAGCGAACATTGAGGCAGGGGACGGCTACACCTTC

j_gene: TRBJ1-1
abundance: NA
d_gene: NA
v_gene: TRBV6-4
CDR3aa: CASSETVNTEAFF
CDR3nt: TGTGCCAGCAGTGAAACGGTGAACACTGAAGCTTTCTTT

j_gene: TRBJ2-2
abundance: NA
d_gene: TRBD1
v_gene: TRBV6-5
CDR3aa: CASNQRTGNTGELFF
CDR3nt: TGTGCCAGCAACCAAAGGACAGGGAACACCGGGGAGCTGTTTTTT

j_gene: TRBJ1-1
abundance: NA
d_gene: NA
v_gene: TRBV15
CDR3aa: CATSRELQGLRAFF
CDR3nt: TGTGCCACCAGCAGAGAGCTTCAGGGTTTGAGGGCTTTCTTT

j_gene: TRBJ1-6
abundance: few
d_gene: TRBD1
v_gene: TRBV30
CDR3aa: CAWSVRQGVFFPLHF
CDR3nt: TGTGCCTGGAGTGTCCGACAGGGTGTCTTCTTCCCCCTCCACTTT

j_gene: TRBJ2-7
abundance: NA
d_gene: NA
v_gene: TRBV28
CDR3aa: CASSYRGGEQYF
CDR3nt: TGTGCCAGCAGCTACAGGGGAGGCGAGCAGTACTTC

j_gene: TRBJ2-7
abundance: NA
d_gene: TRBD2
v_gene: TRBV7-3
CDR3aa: CASSPTSGSYEQYF
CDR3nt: TGTGCCAGCAGCCCGACTAGCGGATCATACGAGCAGTACTTC

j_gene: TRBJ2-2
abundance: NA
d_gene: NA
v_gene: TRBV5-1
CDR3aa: CASSRRGTGELFF
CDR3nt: TGCGCCAGCAGCCGCAGGGGTACCGGGGAGCTGTTTTTT

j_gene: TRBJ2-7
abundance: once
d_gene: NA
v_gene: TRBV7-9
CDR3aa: CASSLGAYYEQYF
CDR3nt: TGTGCCAGCAGCTTGGGGGCCTACTACGAGCAGTACTTC

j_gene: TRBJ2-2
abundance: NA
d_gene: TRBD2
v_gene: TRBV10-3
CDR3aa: CAIKAGGPGGELFF
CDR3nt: TGTGCCATCAAAGCGGGAGGGCCGGGCGGGGAGCTGTTTTTT

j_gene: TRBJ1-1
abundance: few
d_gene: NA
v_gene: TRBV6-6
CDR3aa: CASSYFSDTEAFF
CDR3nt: TGTGCCAGCAGTTACTTTTCGGACACTGAAGCTTTCTTT

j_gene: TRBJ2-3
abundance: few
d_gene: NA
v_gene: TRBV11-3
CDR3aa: CASSRQGGIADTQYF
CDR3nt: TGTGCCAGCAGTCGACAGGGAGGAATAGCGGATACGCAGTATTTT

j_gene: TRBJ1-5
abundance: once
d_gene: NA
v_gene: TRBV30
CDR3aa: CAWSVGQGRGQPQHF
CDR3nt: TGTGCCTGGAGTGTAGGGCAGGGCAGGGGCCAGCCCCAGCATTTT

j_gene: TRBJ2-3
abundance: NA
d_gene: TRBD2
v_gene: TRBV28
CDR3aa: CASSSPDGGGAIDTQYF
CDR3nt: TGTGCCAGCAGTTCCCCAGATGGCGGGGGGGCAATAGATACGCAGTATTTT

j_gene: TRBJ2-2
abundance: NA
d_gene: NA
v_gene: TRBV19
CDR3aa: CASSIRTLNTGELFF
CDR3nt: TGTGCCAGTAGTATTCGGACTTTGAACACCGGGGAGCTGTTTTTT

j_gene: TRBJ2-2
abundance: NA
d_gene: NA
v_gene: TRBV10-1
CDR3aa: CASSPRLSGELFF
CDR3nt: TGCGCCAGCAGTCCCCGGTTATCCGGGGAGCTGTTTTTT

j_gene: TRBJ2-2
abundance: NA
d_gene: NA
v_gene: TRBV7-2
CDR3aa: CASSLERFGELFF
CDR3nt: TGTGCCAGCAGCTTAGAGAGGTTCGGGGAGCTGTTTTTT

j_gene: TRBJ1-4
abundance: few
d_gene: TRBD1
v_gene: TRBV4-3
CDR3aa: CASSQGGQTNEKLFF
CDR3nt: TGCGCCAGCAGCCAAGGGGGACAGACTAATGAAAAACTGTTTTTT

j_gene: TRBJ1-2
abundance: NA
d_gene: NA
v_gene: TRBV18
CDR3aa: CASSREVGPGLRDGYTF
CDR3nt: TGTGCCAGCTCCCGAGAGGTTGGTCCAGGGTTGAGAGATGGCTACACCTTC

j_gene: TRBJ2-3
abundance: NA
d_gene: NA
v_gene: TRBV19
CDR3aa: CASSIGTVTDTQYF
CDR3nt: TGTGCCAGTAGTATAGGGACAGTCACAGATACGCAGTATTTT

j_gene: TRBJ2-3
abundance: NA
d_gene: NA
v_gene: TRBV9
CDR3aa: CASSTYGGPTDTQYF
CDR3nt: TGTGCCAGCAGTACGTACGGGGGGCCCACAGATACGCAGTATTTT

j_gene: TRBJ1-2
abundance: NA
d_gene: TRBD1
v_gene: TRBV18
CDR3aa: CVSSHNSGTGADYGYTF
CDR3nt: TGTGTCAGCTCCCACAACTCCGGGACAGGGGCTGACTATGGCTACACCTTC

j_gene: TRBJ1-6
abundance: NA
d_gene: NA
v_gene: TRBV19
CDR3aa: CASSIDQGLDSPLHF
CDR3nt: TGTGCCAGTAGTATAGATCAGGGGCTGGATTCACCCCTCCACTTT

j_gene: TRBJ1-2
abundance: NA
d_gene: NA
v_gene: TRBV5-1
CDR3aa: CASSDVGVRLNYGYTF
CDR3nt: TGCGCCAGCAGCGACGTAGGTGTTAGACTTAACTATGGCTACACCTTC